The 23 T cell receptor beta chains below were found in one sample sequenced in a study of Graves' ophthalmopathy and Graves' hyperthyroidism. Beta-chain TCR CDR3 regions were amplified from RNA transcripts. An initial RT-PCR round employing HTBI primers preceded a second-round multiplex PCR. A single record per CDR3 protein comes from TCRdb applying MiXCR to the multiplex PCR reads. The sample shows about 210,000 distinct CDR3 sequences, under 30% of them seen only once. The sample consisted of peripheral blood. These receptors originate from a man in his fifties with Graves' ophthalmopathy.

There are a few counts of this clonotype. The gene calls are TRBV6-1 and TRBJ2-7; D is perhaps TRBD1 or TRBD2 (6 bases each). V gave up 8 bases and J gave up 9 bases, with 20 bases separating them. Germline V gene data show CDR1 as MNHNS and CDR2 as SASEGT. CDR3 length: 13 residues. CDR3 in DNA: TGTGCCAGCCGATTCGGACGACTAGGGGGGCAGTACTTC. Residues: CASRFGRLGGQYF.

This clonotype was counted at least ten times. The CDR3 nucleotides read TGTGCCAGCAGCCAACTGGTCGCTGCCTATAATTCACCCCTCCACTTT. Translation: CASSQLVAAYNSPLHF. This sequence joins TRBV7-3 and TRBJ1-6; no clear D. Germline V CDR1 and CDR2: SGHTA, FQGTGA. V was clipped by 5 bases and J by 2 bases, with 13 bases between them. The CDR3 has 16 amino acids.

The chain recombines TRBV10-2 with TRBJ2-7; TRBD2 aligns across 8 bases. The CDR3 length is 17 residues. CDR1 and CDR2 (germline): WSHSY, SAAADI. V shed 5 bases and J 0 bases; nucleotides not matched to a gene: 12. The chain's CDR3 is CASSPWALAGLSYEQYF. CDR3 in DNA: TGCGCCAGCAGTCCTTGGGCTCTAGCGGGCCTCTCCTACGAGCAGTACTTC.

This clonotype was observed at least ten times. V gene TRBV6-1 combines with J gene TRBJ1-3; a weak D match, TRBD1 (6 bases). CDR3 length: 15 amino acids. Germline V gene data show CDR1 as MNHNS and CDR2 as SASEGT. V was trimmed by 6 bases and J by 3 bases, leaving 15 bases between them. The CDR3 here is CASSPSTGYGNTIYF. The CDR3 DNA reads TGTGCCAGCAGCCCTAGTACAGGGTATGGAAACACCATATATTTT.

The CDR3 region is CASSLLDRVGAFF. CDR3 in DNA: TGTGCCAGCAGTTTGCTGGACAGGGTCGGAGCTTTCTTT. This chain joins TRBV28 and TRBJ1-1, with 8 bases matching TRBD1. The V gene end was trimmed by 3 bases and the J gene end by 10 bases; junction bases not matched to a gene: 7. The CDR3 length is 13 residues. Germline V CDR1 and CDR2: MDHEN, SYDVKM.

This clonotype was observed at least ten times. The V call is TRBV6-4, the J call TRBJ2-2, with D perhaps given as TRBD1 or TRBD2 (5 bases each). V lost 0 bases, J lost 6 bases, and 8 bases lay in between. This CDR3 spans 14 amino acids. CDR1 MRHNA and CDR2 SNTAGT come from the germline V gene. DNA of the CDR3: TGTGCCAGCAGTGACTCGGGGGTTTCCGGGGAGCTGTTTTTT. Amino acids: CASSDSGVSGELFF.

The J gene is TRBJ2-7, the V gene TRBV6-2 or TRBV6-3; 9 nucleotides align to TRBD2. V trimming: 2 bases; J trimming: 6 bases; junction bases outside the gene matches: 5. Germline V gene lookup returns CDR1 MNHEY and CDR2 SVGEGT. This CDR3 region has 14 residues. The CDR3 coding sequence is TGTGCCAGCAGTTACGGTGGGACTAGCTTCGAGCAGTACTTC. Translation: CASSYGGTSFEQYF.

This clonotype was counted many times. The V gene is TRBV20-1, the J gene TRBJ2-5; TRBD2 might be the D (5 bases). Looked up from germline, CDR1 is DFQATT and CDR2 is SNEGSKA (reference sequence). V was clipped by 3 bases and J by 7 bases, with 12 bases between them. The CDR3 sequence is 12 residues long. The CDR3 loop reads CSARHLEGTQYF. CDR3 sequence (DNA): TGCAGTGCTAGGCATCTAGAGGGGACCCAGTACTTC.

This clonotype was seen many times. The chain employs TRBV12-3 or TRBV12-4 and TRBJ2-4, with 7 bases that match TRBD2. Trimming took 6 bases from V and 9 from J; bases not matched to a gene: 11. This CDR3 region has 14 residues. CDR3 protein: CASSPRGGVSIQYF. Here the CDR3 DNA reads TGTGCCAGCAGCCCCCGTGGGGGGGTATCCATTCAGTACTTC.

This clonotype occurred many times. The chain joins TRBV29-1 to TRBJ2-7; 11 bases fit TRBD2. Germline V lookup: CDR1 SQVTM, CDR2 ANQGSEA. J was trimmed by 3 bases and V by 6 bases; bases with no gene match: 4. The CDR3 consists of 13 residues. CDR3: CSVTGTSGYEQYF. The CDR3 DNA is TGCAGCGTCACCGGGACTAGCGGCTACGAGCAGTACTTC.

This clonotype was recorded many times. The rearrangement links TRBV6-2 or TRBV6-3 to TRBJ1-5, with D tentatively TRBD1 (6 bases). Per the germline V gene, CDR1 is MNHEY and CDR2 is SVGEGT. The CDR3 spans 15 residues. The V end lost 2 bases, the J end lost 6 bases, and 14 bases lay between the germline ends. CDR3 loop: CASSYRPGAPQPQHF. The CDR3 DNA follows: TGTGCCAGCAGTTACCGACCAGGGGCACCTCAGCCCCAGCATTTT.

The chain employs TRBV7-9 and TRBJ1-6; D is uncertain. The CDR3 covers 13 residues. Germline V gene lookup returns CDR1 SEHNR and CDR2 FQNEAQ (reference sequence). The ends were cut back, 5 bases at V and 9 bases at J, with 11 bases in the middle. This CDR3 is CASSESPVSPLHF. Written as DNA, the CDR3 is TGTGCCAGCAGCGAAAGTCCGGTTTCACCCCTCCACTTT.

This clonotype was detected many times. The V and J genes are TRBV12-3 or TRBV12-4 and TRBJ1-5; 9 nucleotides line up with TRBD1. This CDR3 has 14 residues. J was trimmed by 5 bases and V by 2 bases; bases with no gene match: 1. CDR3 coding DNA: TGTGCCAGCAGTTTAAGGACAGGGGATCAGCCCCAGCATTTT. This encodes CASSLRTGDQPQHF.

This clonotype was picked up many times. V and J are TRBV29-1 and TRBJ2-5; D unresolved. Per germline, CDR1 SQVTM and CDR2 ANQGSEA. This CDR3 region has 11 residues. V was trimmed by 5 bases and J by 4 bases, leaving 8 bases between them. This CDR3 reads CSVLRTETQYF. The CDR3 nucleotides are TGCAGCGTTCTTCGAACAGAGACCCAGTACTTC.

This clonotype was recorded at least ten times. This CDR3 is CASREGPTELFF. CDR3 in DNA: TGTGCCAGCAGAGAGGGACCAACTGAGCTGTTTTTT. The chain carries TRBV2 and TRBJ2-2; D tentatively reads TRBD1 or TRBD2 (5 bases each). The CDR3 is 12 amino acids. Trimming removed 6 bases at V and 11 bases at J, with 13 bases between. Germline V CDR1 and CDR2: SNHLY, FYNNEI.

This clonotype occurred many times. The chain uses TRBV12-3 or TRBV12-4 and TRBJ1-6, with TRBD1 matching over 7 bases. V shed 7 bases and J 6 bases; nucleotides not matched to a gene: 3. The CDR3 sequence is 13 residues long. This CDR3 is CASNGQVNSPLHF. CDR3 DNA: TGTGCCAGCAACGGACAGGTTAATTCACCCCTCCACTTT.

V and J are TRBV29-1 and TRBJ1-2; 8 positions match TRBD1. Germline trimming cut 5 bases from V and 4 bases from J; bases unmatched to any gene: 3. Germline-derived CDR1 and CDR2 are SQVTM and ANQGSEA. CDR3 length: 12 amino acids. The CDR3 bases are TGCAGCGTTATGACAGGGGTCTATGGCTACACCTTC. Residues: CSVMTGVYGYTF.

This chain connects TRBV20-1 to TRBJ1-2; 7 positions agree with TRBD1. Trimming cost V 3 bases and J 4 bases; bases outside gene matches: 11. The germline gives CDR1 DFQATT, CDR2 SNEGSKA (reference sequence). CDR3 length: 15 residues. This CDR3 is CSARPWTGATYGYTF. The CDR3 nucleotides read TGCAGTGCTAGGCCCTGGACAGGAGCTACCTATGGCTACACCTTC.

This rearrangement joins TRBV6-5 to TRBJ2-2; weak D call: TRBD1 (6 bases). This CDR3 is 15 amino acids long. Germline CDR1 is MNHEY and CDR2 is SVGAGI. Trimming took 0 bases from V and 3 from J, leaving 8 bases between them. CDR3 bases: TGTGCCAGCAGTTACTCTTGGACAGACACCGGGGAGCTGTTTTTT. It specifies CASSYSWTDTGELFF.

This clonotype was seen a few times. This sequence joins TRBV11-1 and TRBJ1-1; D is perhaps TRBD1 (5 bases). Trimming removed 5 bases at V and 3 bases at J, with 16 bases between. Germline CDR1 SGHAT, CDR2 FQDESV (reference sequence). The length of the CDR3 is 15 residues. In DNA, the CDR3 is TGTGCCAGCAGCCTGACAGCCGGGGTGGACACTGAAGCTTTCTTT. Protein: CASSLTAGVDTEAFF.

The V gene is TRBV27, the J gene TRBJ1-3; D perhaps matches TRBD1 (6 bases). Germline V lookup: CDR1 MNHEY, CDR2 SMNVEV (reference sequence). Between the trimmed V and J ends, which lost 8 bases and 4 bases, there was a span of 18 bases. This CDR3 comprises 15 residues. The CDR3, as DNA: TGTGCCAGCGGCGACGGGGGGGCACGGGGAAACACCATATATTTT. Translated: CASGDGGARGNTIYF.

This clonotype was seen ten or more times. The V and J genes are TRBV28 and TRBJ2-5; weak D call: TRBD2 (6 bases). This CDR3 is built from 14 residues. The V end lost 7 bases, the J end lost 7 bases, and 19 bases lay between the germline ends. CDR1 MDHEN and CDR2 SYDVKM come from the germline V gene. CDR3 loop: CASISGHSGPTQYF. In nucleotides, the CDR3 is TGTGCCAGCATTAGCGGCCACAGCGGCCCGACCCAGTACTTC.

This clonotype was counted ten times or more. The chain links TRBV29-1 to TRBJ2-5, with D hard to call. Per germline, CDR1 SQVTM and CDR2 ANQGSEA. The CDR3 length is 13 residues. V dropped 5 bases and J dropped 3 bases, with 13 bases sitting between them. CDR3 amino acids: CSVLPWAEETQYF. The DNA for the CDR3 is TGCAGCGTTCTCCCCTGGGCAGAAGAGACCCAGTACTTC.